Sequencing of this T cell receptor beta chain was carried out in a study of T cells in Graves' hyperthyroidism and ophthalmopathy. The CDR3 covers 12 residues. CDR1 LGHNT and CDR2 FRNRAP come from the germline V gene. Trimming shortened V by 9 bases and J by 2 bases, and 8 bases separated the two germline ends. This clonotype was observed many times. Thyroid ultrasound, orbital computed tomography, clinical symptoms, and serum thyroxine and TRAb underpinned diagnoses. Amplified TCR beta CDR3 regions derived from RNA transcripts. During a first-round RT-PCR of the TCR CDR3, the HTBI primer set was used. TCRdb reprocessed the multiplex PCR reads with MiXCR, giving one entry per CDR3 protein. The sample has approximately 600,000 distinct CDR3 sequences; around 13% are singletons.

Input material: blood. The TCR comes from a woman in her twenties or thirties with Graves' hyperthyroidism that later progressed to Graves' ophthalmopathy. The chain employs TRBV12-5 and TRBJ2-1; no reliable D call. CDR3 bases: TGTGCTAGGGTCTCCCCCTACAATGAGCAGTTCTTC. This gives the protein CARVSPYNEQFF.